This passage covers 26 T cell receptor beta chains from one sample sequenced in a study of shared clonotypes between healthy human individuals. Some clones are missing from TCRdb's copy, which holds only in-frame ones; the method was immunoSEQ multiplex PCR. The sample contains around 1,000,000 clones, about 80% of which appear only once. Specimen: memory CD4+ T cells from PBMCs. The subset here: CD45RA-negative fraction. Receptors were obtained from a man aged 18 to 30 in good health. Some clones in this sample may be carry-over from other donors' samples.

The V and J genes are TRBV4-1 and TRBJ2-3; 8 bases align to TRBD1. The CDR3 contains 15 residues. The V gene end was trimmed by 4 bases and the J gene end by 3 bases; junction bases not matched to a gene: 6. Germline V gene sequence: CDR1 MGHRA, CDR2 YSYEKL. The CDR3 protein is CASSPHGTGTDTQYF. CDR3 bases: TGCGCCAGCAGCCCCCACGGGACAGGTACAGATACGCAGTATTTT.

CDR3 protein: CASSLTQGGNTIYF. CDR3 sequence (DNA): TGTGCCAGCAGCCTAACACAAGGAGGAAACACCATATATTTT. The chain couples TRBV9 to TRBJ1-3; no clear D gene. This CDR3 is 14 amino acids long. V lost 4 bases, J lost 4 bases, and 12 bases lay in between. The germline V gene has CDR1 SGDLS and CDR2 YYNGEE.

This clone appeared a single time. The V gene is TRBV9, the J gene TRBJ2-7; no clear D gene. Germline values: CDR1 SGDLS, CDR2 YYNGEE. V was trimmed by 0 bases and J by 5 bases, leaving 12 bases between them. The CDR3 totals 14 residues. CDR3 coding DNA: TGTGCCAGCAGCGTAGCTACGCGAGGAGACGAGCAGTACTTC. This codes for CASSVATRGDEQYF.

This clone showed up just a few times. As DNA, the CDR3 is TGTGCCAGCAGTCCGGGACGTTATCAGCCCCAGCATTTT. It is translated as CASSPGRYQPQHF. The V call is TRBV6-1, the J call TRBJ1-5; TRBD1 might be the D (5 bases). The V end was cut by 5 bases, the J end by 5 bases, with 10 bases between. CDR1 and CDR2 from the germline V gene are MNHNS and SASEGT. The CDR3 extends over 13 amino acids.

The chain employs TRBV29-1 and TRBJ2-1; no clear D gene. Germline CDR1 and CDR2: SQVTM and ANQGSEA. CDR3 length: 15 residues. Deletions cut 3 bases from V and 8 bases from J, with 20 bases between. The CDR3 sequence: CSVDVGALRMDEQFF. In DNA form, the CDR3 reads TGCAGCGTTGACGTCGGAGCCCTCAGGATGGATGAGCAGTTCTTC.

This clone was detected a few times. This chain links TRBV5-1 with TRBJ1-1; the D is unclear. The CDR3 is 13 residues long. Trimming took off 5 bases at V and 0 bases at J, with 8 bases between the two ends. In germline, CDR1 is SGHRS, CDR2 YFSETQ. This chain's CDR3 is CASREQLNTEAFF. DNA for the CDR3: TGCGCCAGCAGGGAACAGTTGAACACTGAAGCTTTCTTT.

Points on this clone: A read error is the likely source, as a far larger clone sits one nucleotide away. The sample contains more than one DNA sequence encoding this CDR3. The chain has TRBV7-2 and TRBJ1-3; D gene ambiguous. Germline lookup yields CDR1 SGHTA and CDR2 FQGNSA. This CDR3 is built from 13 residues. V lost 4 bases, J lost 0 bases, and 4 bases lay in between. In nucleotides, the CDR3 is TGTGCCAGCAGCTCAGGCTCTGGAAACACCATATATTTT. Its protein is CASSSGSGNTIYF.

The chain links TRBV28 to TRBJ2-7, with unresolved D. V was cut by 2 bases and J by 3 bases, with 11 bases left in between. The CDR3 is 14 residues long. Germline CDR1 is MDHEN and CDR2 is SYDVKM. CDR3 region: CASSLMTQLYEQYF. DNA of the CDR3: TGTGCCAGCAGTTTAATGACCCAGCTCTACGAGCAGTACTTC.

The rearrangement links TRBV6-5 to TRBJ2-2; D not resolved. The CDR3 is 14 residues long. V was trimmed by 6 bases and J by 0 bases, leaving 8 bases between them. CDR1 is MNHEY, CDR2 SVGAGI, per germline. The CDR3 sequence: CASSFRPNTGELFF. As DNA, the CDR3 is TGTGCCAGCAGCTTTCGTCCGAACACCGGGGAGCTGTTTTTT.

The chain recombines TRBV28 with TRBJ2-3, with TRBD2 matching over 7 bases. This CDR3 contains 14 residues. Per the germline V gene, CDR1 is MDHEN and CDR2 is SYDVKM. V lost 8 bases to trimming and J lost 8 bases; unmatched junction nucleotides: 13. In DNA, the CDR3 is TGTGCCAGCTCCGGCGGGAGAATGAAAGGTACGCAGTATTTT. It specifies CASSGGRMKGTQYF.

The chain couples TRBV30 to TRBJ1-1; D unresolved. V lost 1 base to trimming and J lost 0 bases, with 9 bases between them. There are 14 residues in the CDR3. Per germline, CDR1 GTSNPN and CDR2 SVGIG (reference sequence). The CDR3 is CAWSADGMNTEAFF. The DNA for the CDR3 is TGTGCCTGGAGTGCGGACGGAATGAACACTGAAGCTTTCTTT.

The chain employs TRBV28 and TRBJ1-5; 7 positions match TRBD1. With V trimmed by 2 bases and J by 0 bases, 13 bases remained unmatched. Per germline, CDR1 MDHEN and CDR2 SYDVKM. This CDR3 is 19 amino acids long. CDR3 coding DNA: TGTGCCAGCAGTTTACCGAAAGTCGACAGGGTCGATAGCAATCAGCCCCAGCATTTT. Protein product: CASSLPKVDRVDSNQPQHF. The full variable domain, its missing parts supplied by reference TRBV28 and TRBJ1-5, is DVKVTQSSRYLVKRTGEKVFLECVQDMDHENMFWYRQDPGLGLRLIYFSYDVKMKEKGDIPEGYSVSREKKERFSLILESASTNQTSMYLCASSLPKVDRVDSNQPQHFGDGTRLSIL.

The CDR3 DNA follows: TGTGCCAGCATTCGGACTAGCGGGACCTCCTACGAGCAGTACTTC. Its translation: CASIRTSGTSYEQYF. The chain couples TRBV2 to TRBJ2-7, with 12 bases fitting TRBD2. J gave up 0 bases and V 7 bases, and 4 bases lay outside the gene matches. CDR1 and CDR2 (germline): SNHLY, FYNNEI. This CDR3 has 15 amino acids. The full variable domain, with the rest looked up from reference TRBV2 and TRBJ2-7, is EPEVTQTPSHQVTQMGQEVILRCVPISNHLYFYWYRQILGQKVEFLVSFYNNEISEKSEIFDDQFSVERPDGSNFTLKIRSTKLEDSAMYFCASIRTSGTSYEQYFGPGTRLTVT.

This clone appeared a few times. V is TRBV6-1 and J is TRBJ2-7, with no clear D. The germline V and J ends were trimmed by 5 bases and 12 bases, with 20 bases remaining between them. CDR3 length equals 13 residues. CDR1 and CDR2 from the germline V gene are MNHNS and SASEGT. The CDR3 loop reads CASSQGWADGGYF. The CDR3 DNA is TGTGCCAGCAGTCAAGGATGGGCGGACGGCGGGTACTTC.

This sequence joins TRBV5-4 and TRBJ1-1; 10 positions agree with TRBD1. CDR3 length: 17 residues. V lost 3 bases to trimming and J lost 2 bases; unmatched junction nucleotides: 10. Germline lookup yields CDR1 SGHNT and CDR2 YYREEE (reference sequence). CDR3 region: CASSSGLGDRGNTEAFF. The CDR3 region has the DNA TGTGCCAGCAGCTCCGGGCTGGGGGACAGGGGTAACACTGAAGCTTTCTTT.

This chain connects TRBV11-2 to TRBJ2-7, with a weak D call TRBD2 (6 bases). CDR3 length: 15 residues. Per germline, CDR1 SGHAT and CDR2 FQNNGV. V dropped 1 base and J dropped 0 bases, with 10 bases sitting between them. The CDR3 loop reads CASSLAGGDSYEQYF. The CDR3, as DNA: TGTGCCAGCAGCTTAGCGGGCGGGGACTCCTACGAGCAGTACTTC.

This clone was counted a single time. The rearrangement links TRBV2 to TRBJ1-2; D unresolved. CDR3 length equals 15 residues. Germline V gene sequence: CDR1 SNHLY, CDR2 FYNNEI. V lost 6 bases, J lost 8 bases, and 22 bases lay in between. The CDR3 spells CASRTPLVDLGGYTF. CDR3 bases: TGTGCCAGCAGAACCCCTTTGGTGGATCTTGGCGGCTACACCTTC.

This clone has just a few counts. Additional DNA sequences in this sample encode the identical CDR3. The gene calls are TRBV4-1 and TRBJ2-7; 8 bases align to TRBD2. This CDR3 region has 16 residues. Germline CDR1 is MGHRA and CDR2 is YSYEKL. V lost 0 bases, J lost 3 bases, and 7 bases stayed unmatched. The CDR3 nucleotides read TGCGCCAGCAGCCAAGATCTCACTAGCGGATTCTACGAGCAGTACTTC. Amino acids: CASSQDLTSGFYEQYF.

This clone was counted between two and nine times. V is TRBV6-5 and J is TRBJ2-7, with D possibly called TRBD1 or TRBD2 (5 bases each). In germline, CDR1 is MNHEY, CDR2 SVGAGI. This CDR3 has 14 residues. Trimming removed 6 bases at V and 2 bases at J, with 14 bases between. DNA of the CDR3: TGTGCCAGCAGAGCCGGGACCAGGCCCTACGAGCAGTACTTC. Protein sequence: CASRAGTRPYEQYF.

The table lists this clone with a few counts. A far larger clone lies a single base away; this is likely a read error. The CDR3 does not end in the conserved phenylalanine or tryptophan, so this is likely a read error. This chain links TRBV29-1 with TRBJ1-1; perhaps TRBD1 as D (6 bases). This CDR3 is built from 13 residues. Deletions cut 7 bases from V and 6 bases from J, with 18 bases between. Germline values: CDR1 SQVTM, CDR2 ANQGSEA. CDR3 loop: CSAYRDKDAEAFV. CDR3 bases: TGCAGCGCTTACCGGGACAAGGATGCTGAAGCTTTCGTT.

The CDR3 bases are TGTGCCAGCAGATCCGGGACGACTTATGGCTACACCTTC. It specifies CASRSGTTYGYTF. This chain uses TRBV28 with TRBJ1-2, with a tentative D call TRBD1 (5 bases). The germline V gene encodes CDR1 MDHEN and CDR2 SYDVKM. The CDR3 covers 13 residues. Trimming removed 6 bases at V and 5 bases at J, with 13 bases between.

This sequence joins TRBV18 and TRBJ2-1; D not certain. The CDR3 length is 14 residues. Germline values: CDR1 KGHSH, CDR2 LQKENI. The V end was cut by 2 bases, the J end by 6 bases, with 11 bases between. DNA of the CDR3: TGTGCCAGCTCACCAGCGGTCCTTTTCAATGAGCAGTTCTTC. Amino acids: CASSPAVLFNEQFF. The complete variable domain, with remaining parts taken from reference TRBV18 and TRBJ2-1, reads NAGVMQNPRHLVRRRGQEARLRCSPMKGHSHVYWYRQLPEEGLKFMVYLQKENIIDESGMPKERFSAEFPKEGPSILRIQQVVRGDSAAYFCASSPAVLFNEQFFGPGTRLTVL.

CDR3 DNA sequence: TGTGCCAGCGCCGGGTCGGGCACCGGGGAGCTGTTTTTT. Protein product: CASAGSGTGELFF. The J gene is TRBJ2-2, the V gene TRBV2; D unresolved. The CDR3 totals 13 residues. Germline assignment: CDR1 SNHLY and CDR2 FYNNEI. Deletions cut 8 bases from V and 4 bases from J, with 11 bases between.

Of note for this clone: This is likely a read error, given that the CDR3 carries no conserved phenylalanine or tryptophan at its end. The limits of the CDR3 on the DNA are not certain, so only TCRdb's listed CDR3 is given. The chain employs TRBV28 and TRBJ2-4. CDR1 is MDHEN and CDR2 is SYDVKM in the germline V gene. The CDR3 spans 11 amino acids, including both terminal residues. The CDR3 sequence: CASSLRPGRGS.

The chain recombines TRBV5-3 with TRBJ2-7, with D tentatively TRBD2 (6 bases). TRBV5-3 is sorted into the ORF group, with uncertain function. CDR3 length equals 20 residues. V was trimmed by 1 base and J by 0 bases, leaving 26 bases between them. In DNA form, the CDR3 reads TGTGCCAGAAGCTTGTGCTTTCTCTCCGGGTGCGGGGCCAGCTCCTACGAGCAGTACTTC. It codes for CARSLCFLSGCGASSYEQYF.

The chain employs TRBV11-2 and TRBJ1-4; D might be TRBD1 (5 bases). CDR1 and CDR2 from the germline V gene are SGHAT and FQNNGV. V lost 5 bases, J lost 4 bases, and 8 bases lay in between. This CDR3 contains 13 residues. This CDR3 is CASSRDLNEKLFF. CDR3 coding DNA: TGTGCCAGCAGCCGGGACCTTAATGAAAAACTGTTTTTT. Combining the CDR3 with reference TRBV11-2 and TRBJ1-4 gives the whole variable domain EAGVAQSPRYKIIEKRQSVAFWCNPISGHATLYWYQQILGQGPKLLIQFQNNGVVDDSQLPKDRFSAERLKGVDSTLKIQPAKLEDSAVYLCASSRDLNEKLFFGSGTQLSVL.